This T cell receptor (beta chain) came from a study of technical replicates of blood from a handful of donors. Germline V gene data show CDR1 as SGDLS and CDR2 as YYNGEE. V dropped 4 bases and J dropped 0; count of bases not matched to a gene: 22. The CDR3 is 21 amino acids. The data were produced by immunoSEQ multiplex PCR, yet TCRdb's version contains in-frame clones alone and is incomplete. Among over 65,000 clones, about 98% were seen once, and the ten largest hold over 0.15%. The chain couples TRBV9 to TRBJ2-3, with 8 bases lining up with TRBD1. Sequenced input: T cells isolated from PBMCs. The source is a human donor in good health. CDR3 region: CASSTRTGKGPLISSTDTQYF. CDR3 DNA: TGTGCCAGCAGCACCCGGACAGGGAAAGGCCCCCTTATTTCTAGCACAGATACGCAGTATTTT.